One and the same sample provided the 19 T cell receptor beta chains below, sequenced in a study of post-analysis software for immune sequencing data (dated by TCRdb to the mid-2010s). The library relied on PCR. Instrument on record: Illumina HiSeq 2500. Unique molecular identifiers were incorporated into TCR beta cDNA libraries to reduce PCR and sequencing biases. Starting from the raw public reads, TCRdb applied fastp trimming at Q25, assembled clones with MiXCR and retained in-frame beta chains. Merged by CDR3 protein, the rows form single entries marked with the most common genes and DNA. In all, the sample holds about 260,000 distinct CDR3 sequences, and roughly a third of those were seen once. Clones ranked in the top ten supply around 5.2% of the sample. These receptors' targets are unknown. Here is what the overall study found, with its caveats: Significantly higher frequencies in patients than in controls were found for a few TRBV segments, including TRBV5-6, TRBV5-1 and TRBV20-1.

Sequenced: blood. These receptors were obtained from a girl aged 5 to 17 with multiple sclerosis.

The chain recombines TRBV10-3 with TRBJ2-7; D is undetermined. With 4 bases removed from V and 4 bases from J, the gap between germline ends came to 11 bases. The CDR3 extends over 13 amino acids. Germline CDR1 ENHRY, CDR2 SYGVKD. CDR3 nucleotide sequence: TGTGCCATCAGTGGCACAGAAGCTTACGAGCAGTACTTC. Its translation: CAISGTEAYEQYF.

This clonotype has a single count. The gene calls are TRBV15 and TRBJ2-4; TRBD2 matches 8 bases. The J call may be wrong; the DNA end is better matched by TRBJ2-7. The CDR3 is 15 residues long. The germline V gene encodes CDR1 LNHNV and CDR2 YYDKDF (reference sequence). The DNA of the CDR3 is TGTGCCACCAGCAGAGCCACTAGCGGACCATACGAGCAGTACTTC. Translating it yields CATSRATSGPYEQYF.

The chain recombines TRBV18 with TRBJ2-7; 9 bases are a match to TRBD2. Germline assignment: CDR1 KGHSH and CDR2 LQKENI. Germline trimming cut 6 bases from V and 3 bases from J; bases unmatched to any gene: 9. The CDR3 has 15 residues. CDR3 DNA: TGTGCCAGCTCGGAATTAGCGGGGGCCAGCTACGAGCAGTACGTC. Translation gives CASSELAGASYEQYV.

This chain uses TRBV5-6 with TRBJ2-1; D unresolved. The CDR3 loop spans 11 amino acids. V was shortened by 1 base and J by 6 bases, with 2 bases between the two germline ends. Germline CDR1 and CDR2: SGHDT and YYEEEE. The CDR3 here is CASSLINEQFF. Written as DNA, the CDR3 is TGTGCCAGCAGCTTGATCAATGAGCAGTTCTTC.

This chain joins TRBV7-2 and TRBJ1-2, with D uncertain. CDR1 and CDR2 from the germline V gene are SGHTA and FQGNSA. V lost 1 base to trimming and J lost 1 base, with 7 bases between them. This CDR3 has 14 amino acids. CDR3 residues: CASSLGHHNYGYTF. CDR3 nucleotide sequence: TGTGCCAGCAGCTTAGGACACCATAACTATGGCTACACCTTC.

This clonotype was observed at least ten times. The chain links TRBV7-3 to TRBJ2-1; D gene uncertain. This CDR3 region has 13 residues. Germline V gene sequence: CDR1 SGHTA, CDR2 FQGTGA. The V end lost 4 bases, the J end lost 10 bases, and 14 bases lay between the germline ends. The CDR3 region is CASSSLPSGEQFF. The CDR3 coding sequence is TGTGCCAGCAGCTCTCTCCCCTCGGGCGAGCAGTTCTTC.

This clonotype has ten or more counts. V gene TRBV28 combines with J gene TRBJ2-3; D is unclear. The CDR3 consists of 14 residues. Germline lookup yields CDR1 MDHEN and CDR2 SYDVKM. The V and J ends lost 5 bases and 7 bases respectively, with 16 bases between them. DNA for the CDR3: TGTGCCAGCAGTAACCCCACCACAACCTATACGCAGTATTTT. Translated, it gives CASSNPTTTYTQYF.

This clonotype was observed many times. This chain uses TRBV5-1 with TRBJ1-5; D is unclear. The CDR3 has 15 residues. V was pared by 4 bases and J by 6 bases, with 17 bases between. Germline assignment: CDR1 SGHRS and CDR2 YFSETQ. CDR3 coding DNA: TGCGCCAGCAGCCCGGGCCCAGGTAAATTTCAGCCCCAGCATTTT. Residues: CASSPGPGKFQPQHF.

This clonotype was recorded many times. V and J are TRBV10-3 and TRBJ1-1; TRBD1 aligns across 10 bases. The CDR3 has 15 residues. V lost 0 bases and J lost 5; bases outside the gene matches: 3. Looked up from germline, CDR1 is ENHRY and CDR2 is SYGVKD. The CDR3 here is CAISESQDRGTEAFF. CDR3 DNA: TGTGCCATCAGTGAGTCCCAGGACAGGGGGACTGAAGCTTTCTTT.

This clonotype was picked up many times. The chain couples TRBV7-2 to TRBJ1-4; D might be TRBD1 (6 bases). CDR1 SGHTA and CDR2 FQGNSA come from the germline V gene. This CDR3 spans 13 amino acids. V was shortened by 7 bases and J by 5 bases, with 11 bases between the two germline ends. The CDR3 sequence is CASTKGGNEKLFF. CDR3 in DNA: TGTGCCAGCACAAAGGGGGGCAATGAAAAACTGTTTTTT.

This clonotype was counted at least ten times. The chain uses TRBV12-3 or TRBV12-4 and TRBJ1-6; 8 bases are a match to TRBD1. V lost 5 bases to trimming and J lost 3 bases; unmatched junction nucleotides: 6. The CDR3 extends over 16 amino acids. This chain's CDR3 is CASSQGAAHYNSPLHF. Written as DNA, the CDR3 is TGTGCCAGCAGTCAGGGGGCGGCTCACTATAATTCACCCCTCCACTTT.

The chain uses TRBV4-1 and TRBJ1-2; D is undetermined. CDR1 MGHRA and CDR2 YSYEKL come from the germline V gene. V lost 2 bases and J 4 bases, leaving 26 bases between the germline ends. The CDR3 is 19 amino acids. The CDR3 region has the DNA TGCGCCAGCAGCCAACGCGAGAAGGCTGGCGGGTTGCGGGCCTATGGCTACACCTTC. Protein sequence: CASSQREKAGGLRAYGYTF.

Comment on this clonotype: The junction and the germline gene differ at one end; a read error may be behind it. The gene calls are TRBV5-1 and TRBJ2-5, with TRBD1 as a possible D gene (6 bases). This CDR3 is built from 11 residues. Germline values: CDR1 SGHRS, CDR2 YFSETQ. Here the CDR3 DNA reads TGTGCCAGTAGGGGGCAAGAGACCCAGTACTTC. Translation gives CASRGQETQYF.

This clonotype was counted only a few times. The rearrangement links TRBV3-1 to TRBJ1-5; 7 bases agree with TRBD1. Germline values: CDR1 LGHDT, CDR2 YNNKEL (reference sequence). V was pared by 4 bases and J by 5 bases, with 2 bases of the junction left unmatched. The CDR3 runs 13 residues. The CDR3 DNA follows: TGTGCCAGCAGCCGGGACAGTTATCAGCCCCAGCATTTT. It specifies CASSRDSYQPQHF.

This chain links TRBV30 with TRBJ1-1; TRBD1 matches at 8 bases. The junction had 13 bases not matched to a gene; V was cut back by 4 bases and J by 9 bases. Germline V CDR1 and CDR2: GTSNPN, SVGIG (reference sequence). The CDR3 has 14 residues. The CDR3 reads CAWTHGQGMSKAFF. The CDR3 DNA reads TGTGCCTGGACCCACGGACAGGGAATGAGTAAAGCTTTCTTT.

The J gene is TRBJ2-1, the V gene TRBV4-1, with 12 bases that match TRBD2. Losses at the gene ends were 0 bases for V and 6 bases for J; bases not matched to a gene: 3. The CDR3 consists of 16 residues. Germline-derived CDR1 and CDR2 are MGHRA and YSYEKL. CDR3 loop: CASSQESGLAGNEQFF. CDR3 DNA: TGCGCCAGCAGCCAAGAATCGGGACTAGCGGGCAATGAGCAGTTCTTC.

This clonotype was seen just once. The chain employs TRBV15 and TRBJ1-3, with unresolved D. V was cut by 0 bases and J by 1 base, with 7 bases left in between. The CDR3 is 15 amino acids. In germline, CDR1 is LNHNV, CDR2 YYDKDF (reference sequence). CDR3 sequence: CATSRDAGSGNTIYF. The DNA of the CDR3 is TGTGCCACCAGCAGAGATGCAGGTTCTGGAAACACCATATATTTT.

This clonotype was recorded many times. V is TRBV5-1 and J is TRBJ1-4; 7 nucleotides agree with TRBD1. Germline V gives CDR1 SGHRS, CDR2 YFSETQ. V lost 4 bases to trimming and J lost 3 bases; unmatched junction nucleotides: 3. This CDR3 comprises 14 residues. DNA of the CDR3: TGCGCCAGCAGCGAGGGGGCGCCTAATGAAAAACTGTTTTTT. Protein sequence: CASSEGAPNEKLFF.

The CDR3 bases are TGCAGTGTCACACGGGGACTAGCGGGAGCAGATACGCAGTATTTT. It encodes CSVTRGLAGADTQYF. The rearrangement uses TRBV20-1 and TRBJ2-3; 14 nucleotides match TRBD2. The CDR3 has 15 amino acids. V was clipped by 7 bases and J by 4 bases; unmatched bases: 7. Germline lookup yields CDR1 DFQATT and CDR2 SNEGSKA (reference sequence).